The clone carrying this T cell receptor beta chain has a handful of counts. No antigen is known for it. Profiling relied on immunoSEQ multiplex PCR, and the TCRdb table lists in-frame clones only, not all of them. The data contain 150,000 to 200,000 clones, 84% of them singletons. Germline CDR1 reads MNHEY; CDR2 reads SMNVEV (reference sequence). Trimming stripped 4 bases from V and 9 bases from J, with 15 bases between. The CDR3 contains 13 residues. The data stem from a study of cytomegalovirus exposure and HLA in healthy donors. Overall study findings and caveats: The study designated some 180 TCR beta chains cytomegalovirus-associated. The majority of TCR sequences were rare, yet some public TCRs appeared in many donors.

The sequence was collected from a man aged 30 to 45 in good health and CMV-seropositive. The chain couples TRBV27 to TRBJ1-1, with D maybe TRBD1 (5 bases). The sample taken for sequencing was PBMCs. The CDR3 nucleotides read TGTGCCAGCAGTTACCGGGACTCAAGCAAAGCTTTCTTT. This codes for CASSYRDSSKAFF.